The 10 T cell receptor beta chains below all came from one sample that was sequenced in a study of blood T cells in healthy people across ages. A J-beta primer mix and a sample-barcoded 5' primer were used in a second PCR of about 7 to 12 cycles. TCRdb passed the 5' RACE reads through MiXCR, listing each CDR3 protein once. The table lists roughly 2 million distinct CDR3 sequences, 40% to 55% of them singletons, with over 2% in the top ten. Sequencing was carried out using blood. The receptors were sampled from a woman in her thirties or forties in good health.

Only a few counts were recorded for this clonotype. V and J are TRBV20-1 and TRBJ1-2, with D uncertain. The CDR3 sequence is 14 residues long. The germline V gene encodes CDR1 DFQATT and CDR2 SNEGSKA (reference sequence). V lost 5 bases and J 8 bases, leaving 21 bases between the germline ends. The CDR3 reads CSAESARLAGGYTF. CDR3 bases: TGCAGTGCTGAATCAGCACGCCTTGCTGGCGGCTACACCTTC.

The chain is built from TRBV4-1 and TRBJ1-1, with 12 bases aligning to TRBD1. The CDR3 is 17 amino acids. CDR1 and CDR2 (germline): MGHRA, YSYEKL. The ends lost 1 base at V and 4 bases at J; junction bases unmatched: 7. The CDR3 spells CASSQGGWDRGLTEAFF. As DNA, the CDR3 is TGCGCCAGCAGCCAAGGAGGATGGGACAGGGGGCTCACTGAAGCTTTCTTT.

The rearrangement uses TRBV4-3 and TRBJ2-1; tentative D call: TRBD2 (6 bases). The CDR3 extends over 17 amino acids. Between the trimmed V and J ends, which lost 0 bases and 0 bases, there was a span of 12 bases. Germline V gene sequence: CDR1 LGHNA, CDR2 YSLEER. This CDR3 is CASSQDGGLSSYNEQFF. CDR3 DNA: TGCGCCAGCAGCCAAGATGGGGGACTCAGCTCCTACAATGAGCAGTTCTTC.

The count of this clonotype is one. The gene calls are TRBV6-5 and TRBJ1-4; 9 bases line up with TRBD1. The CDR3 is 16 amino acids. The germline V gene has CDR1 MNHEY and CDR2 SVGAGI. With 7 bases clipped from V and 2 bases from J, the junction kept 8 bases outside the gene matches. The CDR3 loop reads CASKRTGEATNEKLFF. The CDR3 DNA follows: TGTGCCAGCAAAAGGACAGGGGAGGCGACTAATGAAAAACTGTTTTTT.

This clonotype was picked up one time. The chain combines TRBV5-1 with TRBJ2-3; 8 bases line up with TRBD1. With V trimmed by 4 bases and J by 10 bases, 8 bases remained unmatched. Germline CDR1 is SGHRS and CDR2 is YFSETQ. The CDR3 runs 13 residues. Here the CDR3 DNA reads TGCGCCAGCAGCCCACGGACAGGGAGAGCGCAGTATTTT. Translating it yields CASSPRTGRAQYF.

The chain uses TRBV3-1 and TRBJ2-3, with unresolved D. The CDR3 is 11 residues long. Germline assignment: CDR1 LGHDT and CDR2 YNNKEL (reference sequence). V lost 5 bases and J lost 7, with 7 bases in between. The CDR3 nucleotides are TGTGCCAGCAGCGAAATAAATACGCAGTATTTT. Translating gives CASSEINTQYF.

The chain employs TRBV5-5 and TRBJ1-2, with a weak D call TRBD1 (5 bases). This CDR3 region has 14 residues. Germline V gene sequence: CDR1 SGHKS, CDR2 YYEKEE (reference sequence). Trimming took off 6 bases at V and 3 bases at J, with 15 bases between the two ends. DNA of the CDR3: TGTGCCAGCACCCGTCCGGGGCGGGACTATGGCTACACCTTC. Amino acids: CASTRPGRDYGYTF.

V gene TRBV6-5 combines with J gene TRBJ1-6; D possibly corresponds to TRBD1 (6 bases). In germline, CDR1 is MNHEY, CDR2 SVGAGI. The CDR3 loop spans 16 amino acids. V lost 2 bases, J lost 7 bases, and 15 bases lay in between. CDR3 region: CASSYVGGGRNSPLHF. The DNA of the CDR3 is TGTGCCAGCAGTTACGTGGGGGGGGGCCGCAATTCACCCCTCCACTTT.

The sample holds one count of this clonotype. The junction departs from germline at one end; a sequencing error may be responsible. The gene calls are TRBV7-2 and TRBJ2-4, with D unresolved. There are 15 residues in the CDR3. From germline, CDR1 is SGHTA and CDR2 FQGNSA. The CDR3 loop reads CASNLSPIPSDIQYF. As DNA, the CDR3 is TGTGCCAGCAACTTATCGCCTATTCCATCGGACATTCAGTACTTC.

The CDR3 bases are TGCGCCAGCAGCCTCGGCCCGGATGGGACAGATACGCAGTATTTT. As protein: CASSLGPDGTDTQYF. The V gene is TRBV5-1, the J gene TRBJ2-3; D remains ambiguous. CDR1 and CDR2 from the germline V gene are SGHRS and YFSETQ. V lost 4 bases to trimming and J lost 3 bases, with 15 bases between them. The CDR3 runs to 15 residues.